This T cell receptor (beta chain) was sequenced in a study of blood T cell repertoires in COVID-19. About the research overall: Sites across the United States, Italy and Spain contributed samples from acute and convalescent COVID-19. T cells, B-cell-depleted T cells, or PBMCs supplied cDNA or gDNA.

In the source study's methods: Reference gene primer amplification yielded estimated nucleated cell counts. Using immunoSEQ multiplex PCR, the repertoire was profiled, and TCRdb retains in-frame clones only, with some absent. That table gives V, J and clone size, and the DNA gave D and trimming. The table lists under 200,000 clones, more than 75% of them singletons. Germline loops: CDR1 SNHLY, CDR2 FYNNEI. The CDR3 is made up of 13 amino acids. The ends were cut back, 6 bases at V and 5 bases at J, with 11 bases in the middle. Material: peripheral blood. J is TRBJ2-1 and V is TRBV2; D is unresolved. The TCR was taken from a man aged 70 or older with acute or convalescent COVID-19. The chain's CDR3 is CASREYLHNEQFF. Written as DNA, the CDR3 is TGTGCCAGCAGAGAATACTTACACAATGAGCAGTTCTTC.